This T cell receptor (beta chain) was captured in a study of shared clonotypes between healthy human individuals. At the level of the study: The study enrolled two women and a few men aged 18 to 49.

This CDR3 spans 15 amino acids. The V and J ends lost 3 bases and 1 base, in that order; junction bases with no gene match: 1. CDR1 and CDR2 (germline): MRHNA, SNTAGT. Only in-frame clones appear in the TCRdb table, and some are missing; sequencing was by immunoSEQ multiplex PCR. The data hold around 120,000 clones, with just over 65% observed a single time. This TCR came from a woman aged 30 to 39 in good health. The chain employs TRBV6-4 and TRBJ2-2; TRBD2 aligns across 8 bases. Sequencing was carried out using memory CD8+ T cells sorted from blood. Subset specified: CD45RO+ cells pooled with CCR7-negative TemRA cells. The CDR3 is CASSEAGENTGELFF. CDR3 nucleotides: TGTGCCAGCAGTGAAGCGGGAGAGAACACCGGGGAGCTGTTTTTT.